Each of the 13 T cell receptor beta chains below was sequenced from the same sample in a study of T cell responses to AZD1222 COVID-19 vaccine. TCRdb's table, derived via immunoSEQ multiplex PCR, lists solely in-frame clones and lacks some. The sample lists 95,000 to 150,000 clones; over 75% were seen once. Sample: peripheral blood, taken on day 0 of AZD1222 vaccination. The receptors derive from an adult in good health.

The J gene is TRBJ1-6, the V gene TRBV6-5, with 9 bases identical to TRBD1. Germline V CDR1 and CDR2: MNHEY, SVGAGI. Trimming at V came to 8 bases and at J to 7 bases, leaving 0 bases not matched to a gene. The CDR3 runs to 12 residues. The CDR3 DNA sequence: TGTGCCAGCGGACAGGGGAATTCACCCCTCCACTTT. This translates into CASGQGNSPLHF.

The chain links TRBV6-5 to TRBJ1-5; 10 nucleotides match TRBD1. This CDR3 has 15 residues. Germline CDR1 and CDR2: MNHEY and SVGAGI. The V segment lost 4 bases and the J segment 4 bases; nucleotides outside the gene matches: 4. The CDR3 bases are TGTGCCAGCAGTTGGGACAGGGGCCGTAATCAGCCCCAGCATTTT. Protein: CASSWDRGRNQPQHF.

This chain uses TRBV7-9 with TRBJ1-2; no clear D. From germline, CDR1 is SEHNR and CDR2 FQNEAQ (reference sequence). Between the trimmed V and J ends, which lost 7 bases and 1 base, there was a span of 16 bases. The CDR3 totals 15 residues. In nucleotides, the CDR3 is TGTGCCAGCACCCAGCTGGGAGTCGATAACTATGGCTACACCTTC. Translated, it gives CASTQLGVDNYGYTF.

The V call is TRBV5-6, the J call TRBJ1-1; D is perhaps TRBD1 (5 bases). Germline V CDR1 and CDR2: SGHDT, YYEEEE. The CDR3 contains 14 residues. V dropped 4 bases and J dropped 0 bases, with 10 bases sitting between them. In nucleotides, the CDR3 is TGTGCCAGCAGCGCAGGGTACATGAACACTGAAGCTTTCTTT. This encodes CASSAGYMNTEAFF. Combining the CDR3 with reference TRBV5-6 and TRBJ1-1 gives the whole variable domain DAGVTQSPTHLIKTRGQQVTLRCSPKSGHDTVSWYQQALGQGPQFIFQYYEEEERQRGNFPDRFSGHQFPNYSSELNVNALLLGDSALYLCASSAGYMNTEAFFGQGTRLTVV.

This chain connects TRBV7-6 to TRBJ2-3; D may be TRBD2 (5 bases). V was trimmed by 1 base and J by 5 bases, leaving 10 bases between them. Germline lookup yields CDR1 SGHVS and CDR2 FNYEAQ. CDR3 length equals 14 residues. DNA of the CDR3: TGTGCCAGCAGCTTAGTGGTTCGGGGAGATACGCAGTATTTT. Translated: CASSLVVRGDTQYF. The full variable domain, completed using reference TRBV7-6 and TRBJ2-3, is GAGVSQSPRYKVTKRGQDVALRCDPISGHVSLYWYRQALGQGPEFLTYFNYEAQQDKSGLPNDRFSAERPEGSISTLTIQRTEQRDSAMYRCASSLVVRGDTQYFGPGTRLTVL.

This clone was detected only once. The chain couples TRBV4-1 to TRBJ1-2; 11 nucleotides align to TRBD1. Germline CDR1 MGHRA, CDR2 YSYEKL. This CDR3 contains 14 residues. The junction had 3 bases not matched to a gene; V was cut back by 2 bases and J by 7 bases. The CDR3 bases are TGCGCCAGCAGCCAACCGGGACAGGGGGGTGGCTACACCTTC. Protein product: CASSQPGQGGGYTF.

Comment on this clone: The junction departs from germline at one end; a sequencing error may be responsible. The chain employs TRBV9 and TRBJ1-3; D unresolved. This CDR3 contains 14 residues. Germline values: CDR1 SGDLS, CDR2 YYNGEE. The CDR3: CAGSVDWSGNTIYF. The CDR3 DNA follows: TGTGCCGGCAGCGTAGATTGGTCTGGAAACACCATATATTTT.

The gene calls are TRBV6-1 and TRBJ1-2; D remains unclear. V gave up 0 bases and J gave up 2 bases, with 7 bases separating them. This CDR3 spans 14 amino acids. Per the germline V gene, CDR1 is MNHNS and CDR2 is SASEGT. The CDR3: CASSEAFTNYGYTF. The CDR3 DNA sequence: TGTGCCAGCAGTGAAGCTTTTACGAACTATGGCTACACCTTC.

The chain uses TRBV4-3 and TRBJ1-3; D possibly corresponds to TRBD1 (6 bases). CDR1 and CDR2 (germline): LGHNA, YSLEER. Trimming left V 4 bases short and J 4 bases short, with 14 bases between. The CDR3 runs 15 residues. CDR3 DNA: TGCGCCAGCAGCCCTAACACAGGGTACGGAAACACCATATATTTT. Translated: CASSPNTGYGNTIYF.

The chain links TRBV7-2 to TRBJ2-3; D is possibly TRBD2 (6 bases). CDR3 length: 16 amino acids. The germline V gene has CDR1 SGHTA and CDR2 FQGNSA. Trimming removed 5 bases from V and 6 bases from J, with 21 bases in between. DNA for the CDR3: TGTGCCAGCAGCCAATACGGGACTCTGAGATTGGATACGCAGTATTTT. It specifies CASSQYGTLRLDTQYF.

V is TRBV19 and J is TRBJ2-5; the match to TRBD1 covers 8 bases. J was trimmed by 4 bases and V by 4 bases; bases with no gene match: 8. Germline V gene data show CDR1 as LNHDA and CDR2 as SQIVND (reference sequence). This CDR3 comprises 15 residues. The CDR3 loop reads CASSRTGNIGETQYF. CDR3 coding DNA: TGTGCCAGTAGTAGGACAGGGAATATAGGAGAGACCCAGTACTTC.

For the CDR3, the DNA is TGTGCCAGCAGCTTTAGCCAGGGCCGGACCGGGGAGCTGTTTTTT. Translation: CASSFSQGRTGELFF. The chain recombines TRBV5-8 with TRBJ2-2; TRBD1 is a possible D gene (5 bases). The germline CDR1 and CDR2 sequences are SGHTS and YDEGEE. The CDR3 runs to 15 residues. The germline V and J ends were trimmed by 2 bases and 5 bases, with 13 bases remaining between them. Looking up the rest from reference TRBV5-8 and TRBJ2-2 gives the full variable domain: EAGVTQSPTHLIKTRGQQATLRCSPISGHTSVYWYQQALGLGLQFLLWYDEGEERNRGNFPPRFSGRQFPNYSSELNVNALELEDSALYLCASSFSQGRTGELFFGEGSRLTVL.

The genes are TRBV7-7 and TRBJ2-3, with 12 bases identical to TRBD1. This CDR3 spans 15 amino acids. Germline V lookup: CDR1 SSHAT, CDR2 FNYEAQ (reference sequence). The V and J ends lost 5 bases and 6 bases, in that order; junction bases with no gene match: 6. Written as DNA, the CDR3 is TGTGCCAGCAGCCGTGGGACAGGGGGCGAGGATACGCAGTATTTT. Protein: CASSRGTGGEDTQYF.